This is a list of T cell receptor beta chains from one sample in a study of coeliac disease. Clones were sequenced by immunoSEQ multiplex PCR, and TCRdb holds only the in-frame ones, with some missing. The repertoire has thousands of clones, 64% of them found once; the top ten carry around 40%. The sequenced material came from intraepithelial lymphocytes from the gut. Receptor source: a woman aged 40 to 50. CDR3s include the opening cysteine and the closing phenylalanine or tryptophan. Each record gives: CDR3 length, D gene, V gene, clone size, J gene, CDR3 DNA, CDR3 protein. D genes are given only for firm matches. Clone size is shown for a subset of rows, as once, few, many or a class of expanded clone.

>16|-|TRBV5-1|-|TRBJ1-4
TGCGCCAGCAGCTTGCAAGGCACGGGGGCTAATGAAAAACTGTTTTTT
CASSLQGTGANEKLFF
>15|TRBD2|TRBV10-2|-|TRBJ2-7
TGCGCCAGCAGCATGGGGACTAGCGCATCCTACGAGCAGTACTTC
CASSMGTSASYEQYF
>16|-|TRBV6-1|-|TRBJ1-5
TGTGCCAGCAGTGGTTTGATCCTCGGGAGCAATCAGCCCCAGCATTTT
CASSGLILGSNQPQHF
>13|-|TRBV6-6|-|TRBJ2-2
TGTGCCAGCCGGAGCGGGAACACCGGGGAGCTGTTTTTT
CASRSGNTGELFF
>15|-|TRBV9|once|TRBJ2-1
TGTGCCAGCAGCCCAAGCGGGCCCTCCTACAATGAGCAGTTCTTC
CASSPSGPSYNEQFF
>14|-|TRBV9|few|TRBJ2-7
TGTGCCAGCAGCGTAGCCCCAGGCCACTACGAGCAGTACTTC
CASSVAPGHYEQYF
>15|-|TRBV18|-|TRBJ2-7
TGTGCCAGCTCCCGAGCGGGACAGGTAGACTACGAGCAGTACTTC
CASSRAGQVDYEQYF
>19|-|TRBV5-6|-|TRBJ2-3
TGTGCCAGCAGCTTGGTTTGGTTGAGCGGTATGGACAGCACAGATACGCAGTATTTT
CASSLVWLSGMDSTDTQYF
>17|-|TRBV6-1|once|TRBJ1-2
TGTGCCAGCAGTGAAGTAGGATGCTCTAGAAAGACCTATGGCTACACCTTC
CASSEVGCSRKTYGYTF
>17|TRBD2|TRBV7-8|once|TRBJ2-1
TGTGCCAGCAGCTCGCCGACTAGCGGGAGCTCATACAATGAGCAGTTCTTC
CASSSPTSGSSYNEQFF
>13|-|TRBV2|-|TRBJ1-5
TGTGCCAGCAGTACATATAGCAATCAGCCCCAGCATTTT
CASSTYSNQPQHF
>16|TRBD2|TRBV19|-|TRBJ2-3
TGTGCCAGTAGTATGTGGACTAGCGGGAGTCAAGGTACGCAGTATTTT
CASSMWTSGSQGTQYF
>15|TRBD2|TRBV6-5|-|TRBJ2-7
TGTGCCAGCAGTTACGGGACTAGCGGAACCTACGAGCAGTACTTC
CASSYGTSGTYEQYF
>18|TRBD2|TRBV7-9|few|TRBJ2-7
TGTGCCAGCAGCTTAGCCTTTGTAACTAGCGCCCCGTTCTACGAGCAGTACTTC
CASSLAFVTSAPFYEQYF
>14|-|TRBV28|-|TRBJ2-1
TGTGCCAGCAGTCCCCCGACAGGCTACAATGAGCAGTTCTTC
CASSPPTGYNEQFF
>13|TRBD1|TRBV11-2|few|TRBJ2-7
TGTGCCAGCAGCCCACGACAGGGGAGCGAGCAGTACTTC
CASSPRQGSEQYF
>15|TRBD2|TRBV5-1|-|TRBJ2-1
TGCGCCAGCAGCAGCACTAGCGGGAGATACAATGAGCAGTTCTTC
CASSSTSGRYNEQFF
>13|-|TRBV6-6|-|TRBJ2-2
TGTGCCAGCAGTACGCCTAGCTCCGGGGAGCTGTTTTTT
CASSTPSSGELFF
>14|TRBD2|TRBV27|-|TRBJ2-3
TGTGCCAGCACCTTAGCGGGAGAAACAGATACGCAGTATTTT
CASTLAGETDTQYF
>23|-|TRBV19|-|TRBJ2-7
TGTGCCAGTAGTATCTATCCTCGGATCCTCCCGGGGGACGGGCCGACGACCTCCTACGAGCAGTACTTC
CASSIYPRILPGDGPTTSYEQYF
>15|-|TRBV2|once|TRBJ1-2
TGTGCCAGCGGGGGCGAGGGCGGAATCAACTATGGCTACACCTTC
CASGGEGGINYGYTF
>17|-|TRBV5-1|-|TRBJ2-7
TGCGCCAGCAGCAGGGACTCCTCACGGTACCCAACCTACGAGCAGTACTTC
CASSRDSSRYPTYEQYF
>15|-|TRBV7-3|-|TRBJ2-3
TGTGCCAGCAGCTTAATGGCGGGATTTACAGATACGCAGTATTTT
CASSLMAGFTDTQYF
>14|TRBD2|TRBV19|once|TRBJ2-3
TGTGCCAGTAGGGAACTAGCGGCGGGCGAGGCGCAGTATTTT
CASRELAAGEAQYF
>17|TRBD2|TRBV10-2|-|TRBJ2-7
TGCGCCAGCAGTAGGCCCCCTACGGGAGGGCCTCCCTACGAGCAGTACTTC
CASSRPPTGGPPYEQYF
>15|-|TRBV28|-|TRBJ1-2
TGTGCCAGCAGTCCCGGGATCGAATTTCTATGGGGCTACACCTTC
CASSPGIEFLWGYTF
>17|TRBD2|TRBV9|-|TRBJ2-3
TGTGCCAGCAGCCTCGGGACTAGAAGAACTAGCACAGATACGCAGTATTTT
CASSLGTRRTSTDTQYF
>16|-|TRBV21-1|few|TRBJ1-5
TGTGCCAGCAGCAAATCAGAGGACAGGGTCGCTCAGCCCCAGCATTTT
CASSKSEDRVAQPQHF
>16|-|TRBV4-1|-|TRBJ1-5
TGCGCCAGCAGCGCCGGGACTGCCCCACCCAATCAGCCCCAGCATTTT
CASSAGTAPPNQPQHF
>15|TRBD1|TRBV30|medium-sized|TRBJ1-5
TGTGCCTGGAGTGGGACAGGGGGATATTATCAGCCCCAGCATTTT
CAWSGTGGYYQPQHF
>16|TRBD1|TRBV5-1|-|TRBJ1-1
TGCGCCAGCAGCTCGCGAACGACAGGGGGCTACACTGAAGCTTTCTTT
CASSSRTTGGYTEAFF
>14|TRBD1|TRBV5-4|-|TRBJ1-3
TGTGCCAGTGCAGGGGGCGACCCTGGAAACACCATATATTTT
CASAGGDPGNTIYF
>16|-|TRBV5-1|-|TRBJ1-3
TGCGCCAGCAGCTTGGCCACTACAGGCTCTGGAAACACCATATATTTT
CASSLATTGSGNTIYF
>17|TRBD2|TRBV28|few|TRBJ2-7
TGTGCCAGCAGTTTAGGGTATAGCGGGAGGGCCGGGTACGAGCAGTACTTC
CASSLGYSGRAGYEQYF
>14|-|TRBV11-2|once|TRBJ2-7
TGTGCCAGCAGCTCAAAGACAGTCACCTACGAGCAGTACTTC
CASSSKTVTYEQYF
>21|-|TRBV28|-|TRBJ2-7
TGTGCCAGCAGTTTAGGTCTAGGGGCCAGGGTTGGTTACCCACTCTCCTACGAGCAGTACTTC
CASSLGLGARVGYPLSYEQYF